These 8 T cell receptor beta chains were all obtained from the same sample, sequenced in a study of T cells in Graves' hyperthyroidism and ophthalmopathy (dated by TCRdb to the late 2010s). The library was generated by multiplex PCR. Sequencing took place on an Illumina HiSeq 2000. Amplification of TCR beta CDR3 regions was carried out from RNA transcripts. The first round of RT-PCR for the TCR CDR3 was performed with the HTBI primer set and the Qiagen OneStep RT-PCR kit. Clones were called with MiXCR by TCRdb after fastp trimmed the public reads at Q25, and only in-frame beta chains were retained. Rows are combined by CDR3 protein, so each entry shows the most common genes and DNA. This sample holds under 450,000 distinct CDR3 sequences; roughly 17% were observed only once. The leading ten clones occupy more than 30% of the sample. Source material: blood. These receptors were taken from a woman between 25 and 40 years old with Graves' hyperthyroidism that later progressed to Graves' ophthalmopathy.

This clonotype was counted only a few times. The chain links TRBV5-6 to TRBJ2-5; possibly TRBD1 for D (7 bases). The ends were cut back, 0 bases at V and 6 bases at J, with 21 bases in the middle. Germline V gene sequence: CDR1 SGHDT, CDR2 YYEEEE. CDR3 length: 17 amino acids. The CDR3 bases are TGTGCCAGCAGCTTGGGGCGCCCCAGGGGGGCCGGAAAGACCCAGTACTTC. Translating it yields CASSLGRPRGAGKTQYF.

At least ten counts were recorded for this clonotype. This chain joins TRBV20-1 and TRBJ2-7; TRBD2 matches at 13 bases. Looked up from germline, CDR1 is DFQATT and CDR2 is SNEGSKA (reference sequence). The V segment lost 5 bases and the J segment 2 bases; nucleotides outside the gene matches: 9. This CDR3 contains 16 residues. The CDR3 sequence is CSALLAGGVWAYEQYF. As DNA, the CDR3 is TGCAGTGCTCTACTAGCGGGAGGGGTCTGGGCCTACGAGCAGTACTTC.

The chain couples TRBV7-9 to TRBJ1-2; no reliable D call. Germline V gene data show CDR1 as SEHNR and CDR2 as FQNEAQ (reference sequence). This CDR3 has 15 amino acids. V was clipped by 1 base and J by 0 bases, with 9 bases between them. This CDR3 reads CASSLDPGANYGYTF. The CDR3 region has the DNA TGTGCCAGCAGCTTAGATCCCGGCGCTAACTATGGCTACACCTTC.

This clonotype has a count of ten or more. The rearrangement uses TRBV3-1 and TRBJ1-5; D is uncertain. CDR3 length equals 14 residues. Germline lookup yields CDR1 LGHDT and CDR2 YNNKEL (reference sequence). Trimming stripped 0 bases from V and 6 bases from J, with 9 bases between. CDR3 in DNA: TGTGCCAGCAGCCAAGATGGCCTCGGTCAGCCCCAGCATTTT. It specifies CASSQDGLGQPQHF.

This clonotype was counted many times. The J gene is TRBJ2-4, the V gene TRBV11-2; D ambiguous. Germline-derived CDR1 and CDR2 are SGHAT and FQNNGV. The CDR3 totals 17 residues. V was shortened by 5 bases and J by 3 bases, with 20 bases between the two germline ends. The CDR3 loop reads CASSNPVKGPDKNIQYF. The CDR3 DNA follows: TGTGCCAGCAGCAACCCGGTCAAAGGGCCAGACAAAAACATTCAGTACTTC.

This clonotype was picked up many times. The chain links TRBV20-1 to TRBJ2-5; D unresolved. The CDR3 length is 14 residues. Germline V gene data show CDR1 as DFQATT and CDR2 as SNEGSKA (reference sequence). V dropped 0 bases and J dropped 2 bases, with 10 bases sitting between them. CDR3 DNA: TGCAGTGCTAGAGATTCGCTACGACAAGAGACCCAGTACTTC. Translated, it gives CSARDSLRQETQYF.

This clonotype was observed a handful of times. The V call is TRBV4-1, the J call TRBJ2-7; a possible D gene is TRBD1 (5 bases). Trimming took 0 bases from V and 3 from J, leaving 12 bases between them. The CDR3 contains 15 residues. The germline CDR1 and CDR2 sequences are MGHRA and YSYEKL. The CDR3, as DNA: TGCGCCAGCAGCCAAGATGGGGCCGGAAGCTACGAGCAGTACTTC. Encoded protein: CASSQDGAGSYEQYF.

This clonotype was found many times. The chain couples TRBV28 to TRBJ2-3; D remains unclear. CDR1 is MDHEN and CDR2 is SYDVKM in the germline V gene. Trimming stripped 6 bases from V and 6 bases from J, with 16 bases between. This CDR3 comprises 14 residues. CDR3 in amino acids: CASSPTGRTDTQYF. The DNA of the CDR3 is TGTGCCAGCAGCCCAACCGGGCGGACGGATACGCAGTATTTT.